The TCR beta chain described here comes from a study of T cell responses to AZD1222 COVID-19 vaccine (TCRdb year 2021). About the full investigation: A total of around 240 trial participants underwent TCR sequencing, of whom about 200 had received two doses of AZD1222 and approximately 26 had received two doses of the MenACWY control vaccine. Trial participants were enrolled into age subgroups of 18-55, 56-69 and 70-plus years, which contained about 160, 30 and 59 TCR-sequenced participants, respectively. Overall study outcomes, separate from this receptor: Reportedly, almost half of the unique spike-specific TCRs recognized epitopes lying outside the regions that are mutated in the B.1.351 and B.1.1.7 variants. Conclusions about previously exposed vaccinees were limited because only a handful of AZD1222 recipients were SARS-CoV-2 seropositive at baseline. After two AZD1222 doses, spike-specific TCR breadth and depth were significantly higher than at day 0 and than in MenACWY recipients. Because no samples from the day 14 peak response were available, repertoires could be characterized only after the peak T cell response. Most participants were white British and females outnumbered males, and the authors suggested that clonal diversity may have been underestimated. In the small 56-69-year group, the increase in depth fell short of significance, most likely because of low power. The whole spike protein was spanned by vaccine-associated CD4 TCRs, and dominant responses were seen in regions 160-218 and 743-854.

Taken with the paper, the label for time point translates to: about 28 days (+/-7) after the second vaccine dose. AZD1222 recipients whose second dose came at about 4 weeks and those whose second dose came at about 12 weeks were combined into one group, since spike-specific TCR depth and breadth did not differ between the two schedules. Samples from vaccinated people were obtained from the UK trials COV001 and COV002, which included a single-blind randomized controlled phase 2/3 trial of AZD1222 (ChAdOx1 nCoV-19) in healthy adults. For TCRbeta chain sequencing, PBMC samples were collected from trial participants at day 0 and at day 28 after the second dose. The CDR3 regions of human TCRbeta chains were analyzed by immunosequencing. Regarding the original processing steps: Repertoire TCRs were matched against a reference library of SARS-CoV-2-specific TCRs generated with the MIRA antigen-specificity platform. Breadth was defined as the fraction of unique TCRs that were SARS-CoV-2-associated. Depth was defined as the fraction of total T cells that were SARS-CoV-2-associated. Each spike-specific TCR was assigned to its reactive spike region and to a CD4 or CD8 class using the MIRA data. Log10-transformed breadth and depth values were compared by one-way ANOVA with Sidak's multiple comparisons tests. What TCRdb holds here is the immuneACCESS table cut down to in-frame rearrangements. Part of the clones is not present; checked against another copy, under half of the missing clones reflect an unresolved V gene, and the others are unexplained. The DNA was the basis for D and trimming; V, J and clone size are from that table. In this sample the table shows some 180,000 clones, 80% to 95% of which occur a single time. Over 1.5% of the sample comes from the top ten.

With respect to this clone: Its antigen is still unknown. Per-base qualities were not stored, and no clone one base away is much larger.

Relative to germline, V is 8 bases shorter and J is 5 bases shorter, with 9 bases between their ends. According to the germline V gene (reference sequence), CDR1 reads LGHDT and CDR2 reads YNNKEL. From the cysteine up to the phenylalanine, the CDR3 has a length of 11 residues. The sequence is cut down to CDR3 DNA, 33 bases in frame from base 1. This TCR came from an adult who received the AZD1222 COVID-19 vaccine. The starting material was peripheral blood, obtained 28 days after the second AZD1222 dose. The chain is assembled from TRBV3-1 (or the pseudogene TRBV3-2) and TRBJ1-2; too little of a D gene remains to name it. The DNA sequence reads TGTGCCAGCTCCGGCGGTTATGGCTACACCTTC. Translated, this gives CASSGGYGYTF.